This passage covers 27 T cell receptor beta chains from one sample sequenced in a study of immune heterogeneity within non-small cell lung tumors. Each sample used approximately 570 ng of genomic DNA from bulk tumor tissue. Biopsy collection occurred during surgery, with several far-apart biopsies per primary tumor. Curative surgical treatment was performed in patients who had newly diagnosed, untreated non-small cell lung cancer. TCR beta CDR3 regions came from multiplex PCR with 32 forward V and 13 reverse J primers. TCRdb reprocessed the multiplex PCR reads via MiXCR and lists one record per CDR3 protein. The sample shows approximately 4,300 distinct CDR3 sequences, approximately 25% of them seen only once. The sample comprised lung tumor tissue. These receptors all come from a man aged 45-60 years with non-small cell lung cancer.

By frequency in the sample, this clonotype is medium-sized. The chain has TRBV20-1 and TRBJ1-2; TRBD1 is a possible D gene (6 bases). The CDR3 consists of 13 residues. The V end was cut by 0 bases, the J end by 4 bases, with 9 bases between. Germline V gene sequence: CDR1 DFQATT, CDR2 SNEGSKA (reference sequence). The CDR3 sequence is CSAREQGTYGYTF. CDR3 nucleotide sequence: TGCAGTGCTAGAGAGCAGGGGACCTATGGCTACACCTTC.

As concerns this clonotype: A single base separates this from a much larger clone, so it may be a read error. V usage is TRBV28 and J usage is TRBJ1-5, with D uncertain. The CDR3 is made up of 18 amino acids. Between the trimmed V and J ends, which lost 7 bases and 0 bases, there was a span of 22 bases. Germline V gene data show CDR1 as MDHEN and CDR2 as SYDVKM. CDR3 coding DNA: TGTGCCAGCATTTCCACGGGCTCAGTCGGATATAGCAATCAGCCCCAGCATTTT. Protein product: CASISTGSVGYSNQPQHF.

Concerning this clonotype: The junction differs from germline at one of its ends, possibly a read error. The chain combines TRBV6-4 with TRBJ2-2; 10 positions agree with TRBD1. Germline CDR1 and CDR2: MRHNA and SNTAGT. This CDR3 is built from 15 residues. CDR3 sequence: CATSDGTGDTEELFF. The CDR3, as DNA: TGTGCCACCAGTGACGGGACAGGGGACACCGAGGAGCTGTTTTTT.

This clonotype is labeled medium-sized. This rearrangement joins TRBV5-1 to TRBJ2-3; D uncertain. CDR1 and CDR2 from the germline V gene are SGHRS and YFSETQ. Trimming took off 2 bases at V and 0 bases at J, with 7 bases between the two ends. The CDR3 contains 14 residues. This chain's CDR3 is CASSFGTSTDTQYF. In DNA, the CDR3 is TGCGCCAGCAGCTTCGGCACGAGCACAGATACGCAGTATTTT.

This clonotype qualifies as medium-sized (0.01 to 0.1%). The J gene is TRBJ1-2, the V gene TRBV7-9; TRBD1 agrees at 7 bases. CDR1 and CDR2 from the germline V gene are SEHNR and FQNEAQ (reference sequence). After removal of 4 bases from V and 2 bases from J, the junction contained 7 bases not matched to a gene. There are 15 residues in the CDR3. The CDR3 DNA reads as TGTGCCAGCAGCTCCCCCCCGGACAGGAACTATGGCTACACCTTC. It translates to CASSSPPDRNYGYTF.

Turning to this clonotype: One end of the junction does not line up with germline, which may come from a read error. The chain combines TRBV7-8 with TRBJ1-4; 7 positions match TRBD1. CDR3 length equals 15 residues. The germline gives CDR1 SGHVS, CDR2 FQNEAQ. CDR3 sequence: CAGSLWDSPNEKLFF. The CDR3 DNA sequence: TGTGCCGGCAGCTTGTGGGACAGTCCGAATGAAAAACTGTTTTTT.

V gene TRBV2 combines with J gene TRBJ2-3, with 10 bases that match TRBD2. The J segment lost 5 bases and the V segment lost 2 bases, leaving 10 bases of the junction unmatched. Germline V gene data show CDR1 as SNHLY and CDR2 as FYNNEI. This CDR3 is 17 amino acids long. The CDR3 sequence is CASSESLLAGVRDTQYF. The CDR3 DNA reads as TGTGCCAGCAGTGAATCCCTGCTAGCGGGAGTTCGAGATACGCAGTATTTT.

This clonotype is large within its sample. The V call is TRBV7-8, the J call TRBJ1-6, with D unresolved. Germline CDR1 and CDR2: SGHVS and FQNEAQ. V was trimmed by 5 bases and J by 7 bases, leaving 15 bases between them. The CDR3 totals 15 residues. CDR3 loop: CASSPTYPGNSPLHF. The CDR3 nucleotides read TGTGCCAGCAGCCCGACCTATCCGGGGAATTCACCCCTCCACTTT.

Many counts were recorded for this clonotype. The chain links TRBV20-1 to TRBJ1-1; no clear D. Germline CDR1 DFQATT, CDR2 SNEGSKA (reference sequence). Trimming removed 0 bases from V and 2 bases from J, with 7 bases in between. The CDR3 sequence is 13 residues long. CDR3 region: CSARDSFNTEAFF. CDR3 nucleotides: TGCAGTGCTAGAGACAGCTTTAACACTGAAGCTTTCTTT.

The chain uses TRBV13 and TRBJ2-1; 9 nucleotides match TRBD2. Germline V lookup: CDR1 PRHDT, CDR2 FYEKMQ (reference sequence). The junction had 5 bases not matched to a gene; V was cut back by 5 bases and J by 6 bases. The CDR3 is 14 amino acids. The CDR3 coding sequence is TGTGCCAGCAGCCCCGGACTAGCGCTCAATGAGCAGTTCTTC. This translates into CASSPGLALNEQFF.

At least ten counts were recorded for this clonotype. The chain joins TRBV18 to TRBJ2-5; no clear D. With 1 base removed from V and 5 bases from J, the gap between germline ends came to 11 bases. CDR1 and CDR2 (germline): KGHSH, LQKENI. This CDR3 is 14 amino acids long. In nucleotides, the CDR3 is TGTGCCAGCTCACCACTGGGTACCGTCGAGACCCAGTACTTC. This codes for CASSPLGTVETQYF.

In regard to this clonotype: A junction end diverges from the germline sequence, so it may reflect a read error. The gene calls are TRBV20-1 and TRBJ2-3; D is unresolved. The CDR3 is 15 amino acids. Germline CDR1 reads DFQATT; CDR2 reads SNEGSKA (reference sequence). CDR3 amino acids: CSARNRTGPADTQYF. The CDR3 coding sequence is TGTAGTGCCAGGAATCGGACCGGGCCCGCAGATACGCAGTATTTT.

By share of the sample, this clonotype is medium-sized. The CDR3 region has the DNA TGCAGTGCGGGGCCAGGGTTCTCAAGCTCTGGGGCCAACGTCCTGACTTTC. Translating gives CSAGPGFSSSGANVLTF. The J gene is TRBJ2-6, the V gene TRBV20-1; TRBD1 might be the D (5 bases). Looked up from germline, CDR1 is DFQATT and CDR2 is SNEGSKA (reference sequence). This CDR3 comprises 17 residues. Trimming stripped 6 bases from V and 0 bases from J, with 18 bases between.

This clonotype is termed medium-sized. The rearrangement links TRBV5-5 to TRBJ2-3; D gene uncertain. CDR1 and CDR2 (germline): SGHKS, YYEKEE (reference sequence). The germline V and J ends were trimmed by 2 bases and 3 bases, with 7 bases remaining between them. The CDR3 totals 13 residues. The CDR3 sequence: CASSFTDTDTQYF. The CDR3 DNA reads TGTGCCAGCAGCTTTACAGATACAGATACGCAGTATTTT. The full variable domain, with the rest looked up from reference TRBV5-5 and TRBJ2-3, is DAGVTQSPTHLIKTRGQQVTLRCSPISGHKSVSWYQQVLGQGPQFIFQYYEKEERGRGNFPDRFSARQFPNYSSELNVNALLLGDSALYLCASSFTDTDTQYFGPGTRLTVL.

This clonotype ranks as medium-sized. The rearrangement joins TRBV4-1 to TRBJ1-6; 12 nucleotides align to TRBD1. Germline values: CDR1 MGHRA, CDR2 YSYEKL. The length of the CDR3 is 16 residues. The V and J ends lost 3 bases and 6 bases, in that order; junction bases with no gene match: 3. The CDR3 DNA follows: TGCGCCAGCAGCCAGGGACAGGGGGCCGCTAATTCACCCCTCCACTTT. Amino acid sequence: CASSQGQGAANSPLHF.

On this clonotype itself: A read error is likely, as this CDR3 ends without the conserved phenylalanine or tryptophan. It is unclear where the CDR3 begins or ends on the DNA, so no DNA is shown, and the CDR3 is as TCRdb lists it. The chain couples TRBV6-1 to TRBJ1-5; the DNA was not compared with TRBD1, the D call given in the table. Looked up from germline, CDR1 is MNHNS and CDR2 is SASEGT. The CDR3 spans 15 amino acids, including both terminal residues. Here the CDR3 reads CASSRTGASNQPQRS.

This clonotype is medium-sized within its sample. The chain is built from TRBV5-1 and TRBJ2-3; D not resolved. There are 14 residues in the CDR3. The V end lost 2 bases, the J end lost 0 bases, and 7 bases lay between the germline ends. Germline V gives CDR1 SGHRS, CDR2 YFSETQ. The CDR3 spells CASSLRTSTDTQYF. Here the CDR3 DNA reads TGCGCCAGCAGCTTACGCACTAGCACAGATACGCAGTATTTT. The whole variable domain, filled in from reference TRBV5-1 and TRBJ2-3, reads KAGVTQTPRYLIKTRGQQVTLSCSPISGHRSVSWYQQTPGQGLQFLFEYFSETQRNKGNFPGRFSGRQFSNSRSEMNVSTLELGDSALYLCASSLRTSTDTQYFGPGTRLTVL.

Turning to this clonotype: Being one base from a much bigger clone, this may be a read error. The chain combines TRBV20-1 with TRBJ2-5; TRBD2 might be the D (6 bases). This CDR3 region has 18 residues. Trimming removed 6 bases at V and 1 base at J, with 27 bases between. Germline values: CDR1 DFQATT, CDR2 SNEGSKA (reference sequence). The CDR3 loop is CSAQERAFRGAFQETQYF. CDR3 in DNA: TGCAGTGCCCAAGAGCGCGCGTTTCGCGGGGCGTTCCAAGAGACCCAGTACTTC.

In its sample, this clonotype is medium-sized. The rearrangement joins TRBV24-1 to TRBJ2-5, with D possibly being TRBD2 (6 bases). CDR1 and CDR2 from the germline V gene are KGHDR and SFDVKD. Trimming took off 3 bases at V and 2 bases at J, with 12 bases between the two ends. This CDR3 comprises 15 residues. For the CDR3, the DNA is TGTGCCACCAGTGATGGAGGGCACTCTCAAGAGACCCAGTACTTC. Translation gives CATSDGGHSQETQYF.

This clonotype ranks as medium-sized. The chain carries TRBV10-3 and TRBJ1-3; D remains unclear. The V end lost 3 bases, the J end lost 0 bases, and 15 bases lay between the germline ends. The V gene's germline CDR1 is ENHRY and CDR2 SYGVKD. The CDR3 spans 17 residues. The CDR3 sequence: CAISDRAATSSGNTIYF. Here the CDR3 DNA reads TGTGCCATCAGTGATCGGGCGGCCACGAGCTCTGGAAACACCATATATTTT.

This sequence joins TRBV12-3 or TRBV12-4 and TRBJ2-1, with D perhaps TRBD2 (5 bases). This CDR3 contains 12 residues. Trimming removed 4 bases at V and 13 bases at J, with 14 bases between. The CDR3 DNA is TGTGCCAGCAGTTGGACTCACAGTGAACAGTTCTTC. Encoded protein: CASSWTHSEQFF.

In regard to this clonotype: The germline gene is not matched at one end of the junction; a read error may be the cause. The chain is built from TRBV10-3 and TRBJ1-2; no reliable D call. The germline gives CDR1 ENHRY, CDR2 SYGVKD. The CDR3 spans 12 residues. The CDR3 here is CAISEMYYDYTF. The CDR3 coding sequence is TGTGCCATCAGTGAAATGTACTATGACTACACCTTC.

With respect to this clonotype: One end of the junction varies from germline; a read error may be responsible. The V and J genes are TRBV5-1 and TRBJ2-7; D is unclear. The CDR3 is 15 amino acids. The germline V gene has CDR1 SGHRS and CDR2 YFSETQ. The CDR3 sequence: CASSFLQWAWDEQYF. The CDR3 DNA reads TGTGCCAGCAGCTTCCTCCAGTGGGCATGGGACGAGCAGTACTTC.

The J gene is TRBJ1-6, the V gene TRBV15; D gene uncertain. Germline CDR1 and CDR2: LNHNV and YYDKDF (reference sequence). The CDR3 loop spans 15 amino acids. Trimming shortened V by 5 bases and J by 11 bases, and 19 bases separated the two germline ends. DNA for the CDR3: TGTGCCACCAGCTCTCAGACGTCTCAGAATCCACCCCTCCACTTT. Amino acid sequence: CATSSQTSQNPPLHF.

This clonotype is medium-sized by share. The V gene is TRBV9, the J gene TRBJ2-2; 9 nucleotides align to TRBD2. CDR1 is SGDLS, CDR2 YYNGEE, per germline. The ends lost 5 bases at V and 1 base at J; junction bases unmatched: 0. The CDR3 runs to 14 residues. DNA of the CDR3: TGTGCCAGCAGGCGGGAGGGGAACACCGGGGAGCTGTTTTTT. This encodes CASRREGNTGELFF.

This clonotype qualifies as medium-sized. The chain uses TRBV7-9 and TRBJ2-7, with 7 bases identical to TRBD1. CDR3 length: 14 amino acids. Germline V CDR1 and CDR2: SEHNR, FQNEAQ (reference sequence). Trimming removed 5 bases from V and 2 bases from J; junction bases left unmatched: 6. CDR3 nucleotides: TGTGCCAGCAGCAAAAACAGGGGAACCTACGAGCAGTACTTC. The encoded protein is CASSKNRGTYEQYF.

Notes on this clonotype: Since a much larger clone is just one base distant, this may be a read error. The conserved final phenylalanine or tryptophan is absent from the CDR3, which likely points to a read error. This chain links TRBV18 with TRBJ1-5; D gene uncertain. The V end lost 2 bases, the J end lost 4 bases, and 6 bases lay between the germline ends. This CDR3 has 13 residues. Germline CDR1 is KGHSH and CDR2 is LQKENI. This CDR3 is CASSPGQNQPQHS. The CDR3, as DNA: TGTGCCAGCTCACCAGGGCAGAATCAGCCCCAGCATTCT.